A single sample gave rise to the 18 T cell receptor beta chains below, sequenced in a study of CD8 T cells in ankylosing spondylitis. TCRdb reprocessed the 5' RACE reads via MiXCR and lists one record per CDR3 protein. The sample holds roughly 250,000 distinct CDR3 sequences; 7.5% to 9% are singletons and the top ten take approximately 6.3%. The sample was blood, either unsorted or a sorted T cell fraction (not recorded which). All receptors derive from a male donor with ankylosing spondylitis or in good health (not recorded which).

The chain employs TRBV7-2 and TRBJ2-1; no clear D. CDR1 and CDR2 (germline): SGHTA, FQGNSA. The CDR3 runs to 17 residues. Trimming removed 5 bases from V and 0 bases from J, with 17 bases in between. This CDR3 reads CASSRPAWRSSYNEQFF. The CDR3 coding sequence is TGTGCCAGCAGCCGTCCCGCGTGGCGGAGCTCCTACAATGAGCAGTTCTTC.

Ten or more counts support this clonotype. The chain employs TRBV6-2 or TRBV6-3 and TRBJ2-1; D not certain. The germline CDR1 and CDR2 sequences are MNHEY and SVGEGT. This CDR3 spans 12 amino acids. Trimming left V 3 bases short and J 9 bases short, with 9 bases between. CDR3 DNA: TGTGCCAGCAGTTATGGGCAATTTGAGCAGTTCTTC. Protein product: CASSYGQFEQFF.

This clonotype showed up just a few times. The chain has TRBV24-1 and TRBJ1-2; the match to TRBD1 covers 9 bases. The CDR3 sequence is 16 residues long. Looked up from germline, CDR1 is KGHDR and CDR2 is SFDVKD. Losses at the gene ends were 4 bases for V and 4 bases for J; bases not matched to a gene: 9. The CDR3 loop is CATSDPPDRGLYGYTF. CDR3 sequence (DNA): TGTGCCACCAGTGACCCCCCGGACAGGGGACTCTATGGCTACACCTTC.

On this clonotype itself: A much larger clone sits a single nucleotide away, making a read error possible. The V gene is TRBV4-1, the J gene TRBJ2-7, with a tentative D call TRBD1 (6 bases). The CDR3 is made up of 16 amino acids. V was cut by 0 bases and J by 2 bases, with 14 bases left in between. Germline values: CDR1 MGHRA, CDR2 YSYEKL. CDR3 loop: CASSQDREQGTYEQYF. As DNA, the CDR3 is TGCGCCAGCAGCCAAGATAGGGAACAGGGTACCTACGAGCAGTACTTC.

This CDR3 reads CASARTGDYEQYF. The CDR3 DNA is TGTGCCAGCGCCAGGACAGGGGACTACGAGCAGTACTTC. The chain recombines TRBV2 with TRBJ2-7; 9 nucleotides line up with TRBD1. V gave up 8 bases and J gave up 3 bases; unmatched junction bases: 5. This CDR3 region has 13 residues. Per germline, CDR1 SNHLY and CDR2 FYNNEI.

Many counts were recorded for this clonotype. The chain combines TRBV12-3 or TRBV12-4 with TRBJ2-1, with D maybe TRBD2 (5 bases). The V end lost 2 bases, the J end lost 10 bases, and 15 bases lay between the germline ends. The CDR3 loop spans 14 amino acids. The CDR3 region has the DNA TGTGCCAGCAGTTTAAGCCCCCGGGATTACGAGCAGTTCTTC. Amino acids: CASSLSPRDYEQFF.

The sample holds many counts of this clonotype. The rearrangement uses TRBV7-6 and TRBJ2-1, with TRBD2 matching 8 bases. The CDR3 sequence is 18 residues long. CDR1 and CDR2 from the germline V gene are SGHVS and FNYEAQ. Trimming at V came to 5 bases and at J to 0 bases, leaving 12 bases not matched to a gene. The CDR3 coding sequence is TGTGCCAGCAGCGTAGGACACCCAGCGGGAGACTCCTACAATGAGCAGTTCTTC. Amino acids: CASSVGHPAGDSYNEQFF.

In its sample, this clonotype was seen a few times. V and J are TRBV4-3 and TRBJ1-1, with unresolved D. Trimming cost V 3 bases and J 6 bases, with 11 bases left between them. This CDR3 spans 13 amino acids. From germline, CDR1 is LGHNA and CDR2 YSLEER. The CDR3 DNA reads TGCGCCAGCAGCCAGACGGTTGGGGCTGAAGCTTTCTTT. Amino acids: CASSQTVGAEAFF.

The CDR3: CASFYGAGNQPQHF. CDR3 bases: TGTGCCAGCTTCTACGGGGCGGGCAATCAGCCCCAGCATTTT. The chain uses TRBV6-1 and TRBJ1-5, with TRBD1 as a possible D gene (5 bases). The V end lost 8 bases, the J end lost 2 bases, and 13 bases lay between the germline ends. This CDR3 has 14 residues. CDR1 and CDR2 from the germline V gene are MNHNS and SASEGT.

This clonotype was counted only a few times. V and J are TRBV5-1 and TRBJ2-6, with TRBD1 matching 8 bases. Losses at the gene ends were 3 bases for V and 2 bases for J; bases not matched to a gene: 10. Germline V lookup: CDR1 SGHRS, CDR2 YFSETQ. The CDR3 consists of 18 residues. In DNA form, the CDR3 reads TGCGCCAGCAGCTCCTTCCAGGGGGCCATCCCTGGGGCCAACGTCCTGACTTTC. It specifies CASSSFQGAIPGANVLTF.

The chain combines TRBV6-2 or TRBV6-3 with TRBJ2-5, with 14 positions matching TRBD2. J lost 5 bases, V lost 7 bases, and 12 bases had no gene match. CDR1 and CDR2 (germline): MNHEY, SVGEGT. This CDR3 comprises 17 residues. The CDR3: CASKRPGLAGAAETQYF. The CDR3 region has the DNA TGTGCCAGCAAAAGACCGGGACTAGCGGGAGCAGCGGAGACCCAGTACTTC.

This clonotype was seen at least ten times. The chain links TRBV6-1 to TRBJ1-4; the D gene is possibly TRBD1 (6 bases). There are 14 residues in the CDR3. Germline V lookup: CDR1 MNHNS, CDR2 SASEGT. Trimming removed 8 bases at V and 0 bases at J, with 10 bases between. Written as DNA, the CDR3 is TGTGCCAGCGGGGGGGCGGCAACTAATGAAAAACTGTTTTTT. The encoded protein is CASGGAATNEKLFF.

This clonotype occurred a few times. The gene calls are TRBV30 and TRBJ1-4; D gene ambiguous. The CDR3 extends over 13 amino acids. Germline V gene sequence: CDR1 GTSNPN, CDR2 SVGIG (reference sequence). V lost 1 base and J 3 bases, leaving 6 bases between the germline ends. The CDR3 reads CAWSDQPNEKLFF. The DNA of the CDR3 is TGTGCCTGGAGTGACCAACCTAATGAAAAACTGTTTTTT.

This clonotype was counted many times. The gene calls are TRBV12-3 or TRBV12-4 and TRBJ1-2; no reliable D call. There are 13 residues in the CDR3. V was pared by 7 bases and J by 6 bases, with 15 bases between. The CDR3 DNA follows: TGTGCCAGCACCCCTTCGGGGAGGGATGGCTACACCTTC. Protein: CASTPSGRDGYTF.

The chain is built from TRBV10-3 and TRBJ2-5; D is possibly TRBD2 (6 bases). The CDR3 covers 14 residues. Germline-derived CDR1 and CDR2 are ENHRY and SYGVKD. The CDR3 DNA is TGTGCTACATCAGTGATCGGGGGCCAAGAGACCCAGTACTTC. Translated, it gives CATSVIGGQETQYF.

This clonotype was seen repeatedly, ten times or more. The chain links TRBV28 to TRBJ2-1; 10 bases are a match to TRBD2. CDR1 MDHEN and CDR2 SYDVKM come from the germline V gene. Trimming cost V 2 bases and J 6 bases; bases outside gene matches: 7. The CDR3 extends over 16 amino acids. The CDR3 loop is CASSLPGLAESNEQFF. The CDR3 DNA reads TGTGCCAGCAGTTTACCCGGACTAGCGGAGAGCAATGAGCAGTTCTTC.

This clonotype was observed a handful of times. The V call is TRBV7-9, the J call TRBJ2-1, with 10 bases aligning to TRBD1. Per the germline V gene, CDR1 is SEHNR and CDR2 is FQNEAQ (reference sequence). There are 13 residues in the CDR3. V dropped 5 bases and J dropped 8; count of bases not matched to a gene: 3. The chain's CDR3 is CASSVGQGDEQFF. CDR3 sequence (DNA): TGTGCCAGCAGCGTCGGACAGGGGGATGAGCAGTTCTTC.

This clonotype showed up many times. V usage is TRBV28 and J usage is TRBJ2-5, with D tentatively TRBD1 (5 bases). V gave up 3 bases and J gave up 4 bases, with 18 bases separating them. CDR3 length: 16 residues. Germline V CDR1 and CDR2: MDHEN, SYDVKM. The CDR3 here is CASSFIVATVGETQYF. Here the CDR3 DNA reads TGTGCCAGCAGTTTCATAGTGGCGACAGTGGGAGAGACCCAGTACTTC.